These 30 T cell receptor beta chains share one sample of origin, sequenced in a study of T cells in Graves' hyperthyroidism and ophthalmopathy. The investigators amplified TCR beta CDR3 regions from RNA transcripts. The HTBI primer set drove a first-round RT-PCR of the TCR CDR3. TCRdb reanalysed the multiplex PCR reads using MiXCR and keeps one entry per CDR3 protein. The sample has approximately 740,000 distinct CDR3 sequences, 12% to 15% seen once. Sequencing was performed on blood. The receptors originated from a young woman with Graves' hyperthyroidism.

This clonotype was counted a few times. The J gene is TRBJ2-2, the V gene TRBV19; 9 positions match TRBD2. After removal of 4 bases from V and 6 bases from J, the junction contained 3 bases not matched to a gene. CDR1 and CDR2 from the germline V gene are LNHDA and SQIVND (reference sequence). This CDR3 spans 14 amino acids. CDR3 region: CASSKTSGPGELFF. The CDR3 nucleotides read TGTGCCAGTAGTAAGACTAGCGGACCCGGGGAGCTGTTTTTT. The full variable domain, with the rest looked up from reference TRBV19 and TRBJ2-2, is DGGITQSPKYLFRKEGQNVTLSCEQNLNHDAMYWYRQDPGQGLRLIYYSQIVNDFQKGDIAEGYSVSREKKESFPLTVTSAQKNPTAFYLCASSKTSGPGELFFGEGSRLTVL.

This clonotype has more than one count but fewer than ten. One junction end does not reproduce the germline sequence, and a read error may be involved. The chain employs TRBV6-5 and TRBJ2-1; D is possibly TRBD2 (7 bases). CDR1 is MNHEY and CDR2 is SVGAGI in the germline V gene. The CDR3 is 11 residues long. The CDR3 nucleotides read TGTGCCAGCAGTTACTCAGGGGGGGTACTCTTC. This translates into CASSYSGGVLF.

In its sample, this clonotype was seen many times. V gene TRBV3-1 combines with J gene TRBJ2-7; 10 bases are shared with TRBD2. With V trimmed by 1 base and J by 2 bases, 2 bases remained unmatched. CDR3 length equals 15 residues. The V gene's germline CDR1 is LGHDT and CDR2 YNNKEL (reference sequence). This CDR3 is CASSQASGSPYEQYF. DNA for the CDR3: TGTGCCAGCAGCCAAGCTAGCGGGAGCCCCTACGAGCAGTACTTC.

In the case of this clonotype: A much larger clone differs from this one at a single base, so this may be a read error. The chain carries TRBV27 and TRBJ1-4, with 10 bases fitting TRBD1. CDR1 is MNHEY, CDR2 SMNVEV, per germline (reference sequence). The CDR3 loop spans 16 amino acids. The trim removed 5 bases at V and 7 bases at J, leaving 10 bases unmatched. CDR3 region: CASSDGPGQGSEKLFF. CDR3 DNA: TGTGCCAGCAGTGACGGACCGGGACAGGGGAGTGAAAAACTGTTTTTT.

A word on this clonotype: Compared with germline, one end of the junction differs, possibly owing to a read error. CDR3 nucleotide sequence: TGTGACAGCCACGGCGGGGGACTCCCGCGCATTCAGTACTTC. It translates to CDSHGGGLPRIQYF. The chain links TRBV27 to TRBJ2-4; 7 nucleotides agree with TRBD2. Looked up from germline, CDR1 is MNHEY and CDR2 is SMNVEV (reference sequence). There are 14 residues in the CDR3.

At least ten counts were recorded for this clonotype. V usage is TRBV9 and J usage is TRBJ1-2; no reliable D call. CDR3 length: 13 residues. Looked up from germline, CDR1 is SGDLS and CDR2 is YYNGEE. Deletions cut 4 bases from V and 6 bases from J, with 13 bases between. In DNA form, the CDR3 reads TGTGCCAGCAGCACATCGGGAGTTCATGGCTACACCTTC. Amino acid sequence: CASSTSGVHGYTF.

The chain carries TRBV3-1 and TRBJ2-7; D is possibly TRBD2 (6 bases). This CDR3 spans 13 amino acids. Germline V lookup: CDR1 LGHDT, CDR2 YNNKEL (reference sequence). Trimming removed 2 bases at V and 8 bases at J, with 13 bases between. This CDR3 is CASSQRDSPKQYF. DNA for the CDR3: TGTGCCAGCAGCCAAAGGGACTCCCCTAAGCAGTACTTC.

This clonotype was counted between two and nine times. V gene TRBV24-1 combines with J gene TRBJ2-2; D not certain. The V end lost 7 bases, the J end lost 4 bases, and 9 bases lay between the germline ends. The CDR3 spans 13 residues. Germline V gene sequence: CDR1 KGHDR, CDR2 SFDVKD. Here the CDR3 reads CATRGPGTGELFF. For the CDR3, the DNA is TGTGCCACCAGGGGTCCGGGCACCGGGGAGCTGTTTTTT.

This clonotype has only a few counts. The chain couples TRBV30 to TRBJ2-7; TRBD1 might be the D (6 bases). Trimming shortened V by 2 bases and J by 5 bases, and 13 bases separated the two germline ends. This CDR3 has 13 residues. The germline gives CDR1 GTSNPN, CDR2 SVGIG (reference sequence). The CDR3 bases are TGTGCCTGGAGTTACAGGGTTGCCCACGAGCAGTACTTC. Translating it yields CAWSYRVAHEQYF.

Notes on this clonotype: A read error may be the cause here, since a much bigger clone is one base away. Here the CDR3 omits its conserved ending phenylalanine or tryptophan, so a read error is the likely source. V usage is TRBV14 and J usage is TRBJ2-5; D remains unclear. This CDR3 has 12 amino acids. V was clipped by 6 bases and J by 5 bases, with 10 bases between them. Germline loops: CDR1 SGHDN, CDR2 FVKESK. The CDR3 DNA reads TGTGCCAGCAGTCGGATCCCGGAGACCCAGTACCTC. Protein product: CASSRIPETQYL.

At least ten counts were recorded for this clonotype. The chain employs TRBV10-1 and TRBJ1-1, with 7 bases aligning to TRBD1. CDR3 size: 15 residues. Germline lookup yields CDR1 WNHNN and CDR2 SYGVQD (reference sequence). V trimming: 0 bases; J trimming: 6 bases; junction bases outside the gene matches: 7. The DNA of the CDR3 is TGCGCCAGCAGTGAGTCGAGTCAGGGGGTGGCTGAAGCTTTCTTT. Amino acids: CASSESSQGVAEAFF.

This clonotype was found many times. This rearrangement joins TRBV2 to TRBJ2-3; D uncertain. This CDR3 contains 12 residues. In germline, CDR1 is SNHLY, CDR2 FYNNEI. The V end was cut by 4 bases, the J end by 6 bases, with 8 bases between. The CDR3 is CASSVRLDTQYF. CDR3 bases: TGTGCCAGCAGTGTAAGGCTTGATACGCAGTATTTT.

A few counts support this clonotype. CDR3 DNA: TGCGCCAGCAGCCAAGCTCACAAGGCCTACGAGCAGTACTTC. It is translated as CASSQAHKAYEQYF. The chain links TRBV4-3 to TRBJ2-7; D remains ambiguous. Per the germline V gene, CDR1 is LGHNA and CDR2 is YSLEER. The V end was cut by 1 base, the J end by 2 bases, with 9 bases between. This CDR3 is built from 14 residues.

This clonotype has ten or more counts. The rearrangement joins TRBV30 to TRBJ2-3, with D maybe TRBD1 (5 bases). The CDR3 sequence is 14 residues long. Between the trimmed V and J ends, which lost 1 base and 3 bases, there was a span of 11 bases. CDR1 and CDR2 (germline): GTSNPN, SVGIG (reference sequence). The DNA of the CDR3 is TGTGCCTGGAGTGAAAGGGGCGCGACAGATACGCAGTATTTT. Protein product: CAWSERGATDTQYF.

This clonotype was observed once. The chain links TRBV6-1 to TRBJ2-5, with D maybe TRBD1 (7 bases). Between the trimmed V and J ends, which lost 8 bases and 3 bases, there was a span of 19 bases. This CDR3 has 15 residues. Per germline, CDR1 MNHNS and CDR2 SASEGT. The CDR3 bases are TGTGCCAGCTCCTTAGGGGGGACAGCCAAAGAGACCCAGTACTTC. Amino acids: CASSLGGTAKETQYF.

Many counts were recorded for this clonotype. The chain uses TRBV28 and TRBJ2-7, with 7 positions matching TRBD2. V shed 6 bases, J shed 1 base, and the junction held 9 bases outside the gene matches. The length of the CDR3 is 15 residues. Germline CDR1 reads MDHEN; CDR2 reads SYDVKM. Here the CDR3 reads CASRSAGTTSYEQYF. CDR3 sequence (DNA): TGTGCCAGCAGATCCGCCGGGACTACTTCCTACGAGCAGTACTTC.

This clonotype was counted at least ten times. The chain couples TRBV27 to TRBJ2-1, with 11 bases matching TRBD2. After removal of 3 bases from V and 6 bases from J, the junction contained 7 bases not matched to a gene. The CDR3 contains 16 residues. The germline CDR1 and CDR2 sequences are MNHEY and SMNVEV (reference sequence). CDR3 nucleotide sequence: TGTGCCAGCAGTTTGGCCACTAGCGGGAGTGGCAATGAGCAGTTCTTC. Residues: CASSLATSGSGNEQFF.

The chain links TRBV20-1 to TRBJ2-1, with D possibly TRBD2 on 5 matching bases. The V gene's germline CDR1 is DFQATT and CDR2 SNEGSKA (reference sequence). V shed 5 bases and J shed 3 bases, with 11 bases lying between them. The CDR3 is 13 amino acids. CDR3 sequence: CSAPADFYNEQFF. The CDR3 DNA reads TGCAGTGCTCCAGCGGATTTCTACAATGAGCAGTTCTTC.

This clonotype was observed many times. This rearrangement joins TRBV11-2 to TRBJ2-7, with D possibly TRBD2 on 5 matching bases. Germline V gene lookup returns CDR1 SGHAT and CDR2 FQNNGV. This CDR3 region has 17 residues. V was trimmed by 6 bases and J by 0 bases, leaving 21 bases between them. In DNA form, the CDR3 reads TGTGCCAGCAGAGCTTATGGTGGCGGGCACAGCTCCTACGAGCAGTACTTC. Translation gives CASRAYGGGHSSYEQYF.

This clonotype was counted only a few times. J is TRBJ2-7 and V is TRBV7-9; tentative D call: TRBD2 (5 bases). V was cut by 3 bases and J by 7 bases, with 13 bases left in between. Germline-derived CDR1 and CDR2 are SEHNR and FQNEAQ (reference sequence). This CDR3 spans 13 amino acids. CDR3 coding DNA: TGTGCCAGCAGCTTTCAGAGGGCTCAAGAGCAGTACTTC. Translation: CASSFQRAQEQYF.

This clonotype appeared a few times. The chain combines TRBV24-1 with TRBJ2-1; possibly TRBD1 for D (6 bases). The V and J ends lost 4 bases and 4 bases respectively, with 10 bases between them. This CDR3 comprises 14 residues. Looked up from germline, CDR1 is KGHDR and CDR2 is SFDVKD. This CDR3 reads CATSEQTGYNEQFF. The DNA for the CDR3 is TGTGCCACCAGTGAACAAACAGGGTACAATGAGCAGTTCTTC.

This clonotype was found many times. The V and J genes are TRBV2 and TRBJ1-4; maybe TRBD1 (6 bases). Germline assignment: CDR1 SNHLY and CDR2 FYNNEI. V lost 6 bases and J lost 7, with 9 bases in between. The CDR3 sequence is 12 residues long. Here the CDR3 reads CASRVTGEKLFF. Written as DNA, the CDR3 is TGTGCCAGCAGGGTGACAGGTGAAAAACTGTTTTTT.

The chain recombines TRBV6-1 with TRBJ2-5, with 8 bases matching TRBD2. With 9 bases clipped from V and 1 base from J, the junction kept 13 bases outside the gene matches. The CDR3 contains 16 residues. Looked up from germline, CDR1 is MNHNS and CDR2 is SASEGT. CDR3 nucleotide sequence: TGTGCCAGTAAACGGGGTAGCGGGGACCTCCAAGAGACCCAGTACTTC. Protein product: CASKRGSGDLQETQYF.

The CDR3 loop is CASSQDYGRQETQYF. The CDR3 DNA follows: TGTGCCAGCAGCCAAGATTACGGGAGGCAAGAGACCCAGTACTTC. The chain joins TRBV4-2 to TRBJ2-5, with 7 bases identical to TRBD2. From germline, CDR1 is LGHNA and CDR2 YNFKEQ. V was pared by 0 bases and J by 2 bases, with 3 bases of the junction left unmatched. CDR3 length: 15 residues.

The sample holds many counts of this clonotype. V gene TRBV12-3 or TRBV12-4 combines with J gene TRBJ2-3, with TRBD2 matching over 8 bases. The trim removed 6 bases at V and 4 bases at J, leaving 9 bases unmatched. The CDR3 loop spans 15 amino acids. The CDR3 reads CASSTGTSRADTQYF. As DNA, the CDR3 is TGTGCCAGCAGCACCGGGACTAGTAGGGCAGATACGCAGTATTTT.

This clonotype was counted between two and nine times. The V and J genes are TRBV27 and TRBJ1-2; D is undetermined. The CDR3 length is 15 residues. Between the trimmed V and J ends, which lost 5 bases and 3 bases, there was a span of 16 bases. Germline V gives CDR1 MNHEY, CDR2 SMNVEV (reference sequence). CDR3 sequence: CASSTHLGNDYGYTF. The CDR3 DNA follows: TGTGCCAGCAGTACCCACTTAGGTAATGACTATGGCTACACCTTC.

The CDR3 DNA follows: TGCGCCAGCAGTCTCACCGGGACAGGGTATTCACCCCTCCACTTT. It specifies CASSLTGTGYSPLHF. The rearrangement joins TRBV5-1 to TRBJ1-6; 9 nucleotides agree with TRBD1. Losses at the gene ends were 5 bases for V and 8 bases for J; bases not matched to a gene: 8. This CDR3 is 15 amino acids long. CDR1 and CDR2 from the germline V gene are SGHRS and YFSETQ.

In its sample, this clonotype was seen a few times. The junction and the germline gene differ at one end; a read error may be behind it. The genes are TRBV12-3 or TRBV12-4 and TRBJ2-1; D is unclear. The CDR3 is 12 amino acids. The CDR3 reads CVSSLSVNEQFF. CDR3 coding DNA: TGTGTCAGCAGTTTATCGGTGAATGAGCAGTTCTTC.

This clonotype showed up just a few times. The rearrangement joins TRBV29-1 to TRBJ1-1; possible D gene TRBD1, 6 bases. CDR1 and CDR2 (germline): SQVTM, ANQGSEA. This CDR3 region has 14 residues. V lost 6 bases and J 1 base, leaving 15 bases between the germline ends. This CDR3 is CSVGRTARNTEAFF. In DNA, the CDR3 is TGCAGCGTAGGGAGGACAGCTAGGAACACTGAAGCTTTCTTT. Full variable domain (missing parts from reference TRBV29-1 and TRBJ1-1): SAVISQKPSRDICQRGTSLTIQCQVDSQVTMMFWYRQQPGQSLTLIATANQGSEATYESGFVIDKFPISRPNLTFSTLTVSNMSPEDSSIYLCSVGRTARNTEAFFGQGTRLTVV.

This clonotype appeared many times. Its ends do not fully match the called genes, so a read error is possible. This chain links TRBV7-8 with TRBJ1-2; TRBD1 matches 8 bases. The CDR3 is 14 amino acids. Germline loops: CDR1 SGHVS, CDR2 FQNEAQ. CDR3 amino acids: CANSLDRQGAGYTF. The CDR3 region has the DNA TGTGCCAACAGCTTAGATCGGCAGGGGGCCGGCTACACCTTC.